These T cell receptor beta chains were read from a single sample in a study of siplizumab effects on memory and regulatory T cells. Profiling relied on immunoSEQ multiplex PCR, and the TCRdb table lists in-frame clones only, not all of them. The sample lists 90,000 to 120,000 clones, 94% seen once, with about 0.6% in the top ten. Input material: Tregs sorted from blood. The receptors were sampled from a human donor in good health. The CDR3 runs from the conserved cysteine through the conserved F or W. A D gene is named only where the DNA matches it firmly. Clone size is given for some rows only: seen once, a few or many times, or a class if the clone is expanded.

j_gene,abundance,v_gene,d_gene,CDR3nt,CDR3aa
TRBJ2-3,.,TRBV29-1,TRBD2,TGCAGCGTTGTTAGGAGCGGGAGGGCCGCAGATACGCAGTATTTT,CSVVRSGRAADTQYF
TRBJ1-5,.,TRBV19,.,TGTGCCAGTAGTATGATGGGAGATGGGTCGTGGGTTCAGCCCCAGCATTTT,CASSMMGDGSWVQPQHF
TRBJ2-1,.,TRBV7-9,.,TGTGCCAGCAGCTTCCAAGGGGTCGTTGCCTACAATGAGCAGTTCTTC,CASSFQGVVAYNEQFF
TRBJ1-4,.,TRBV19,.,TGTGCCAGTACGTGGGCCTTCAATGAAAAACTGTTTTTT,CASTWAFNEKLFF
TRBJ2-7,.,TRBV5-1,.,TGCGCCAGCAGCCTTCAGGAGGCCGAGCAGTACTTC,CASSLQEAEQYF
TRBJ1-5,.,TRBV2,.,TGTGCCAGCAAATTATCACCTTATTATAGCAATCAGCCCCAGCATTTT,CASKLSPYYSNQPQHF
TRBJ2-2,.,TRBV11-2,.,TGTGCCAGCAGCTTACGCCCAGGGGACTACGGGGAGCTGTTTTTT,CASSLRPGDYGELFF
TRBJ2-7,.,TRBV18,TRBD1,TGTGCCAGCTCACCCTCGGACAGGGGACTCTACGAGCAGTACTTC,CASSPSDRGLYEQYF
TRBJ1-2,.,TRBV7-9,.,TGTGCCAGCAGCTTAGGCCAGGGGAACTATGGCTACACCTTC,CASSLGQGNYGYTF
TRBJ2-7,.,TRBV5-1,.,TGCGCCAGCAGCTTGGTGGCAGGTTCCTACGAGCAGTACTTC,CASSLVAGSYEQYF
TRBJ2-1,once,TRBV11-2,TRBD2,TGTGCCAGCAGCGAAGGAGCGGGAGGCTACTACAATGAGCAGTTCTTC,CASSEGAGGYYNEQFF
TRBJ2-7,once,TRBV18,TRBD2,TGTGCCAGCTCGCCCACTCTAGCGGGAGGGCGTTTCGAGCAGTACTTC,CASSPTLAGGRFEQYF
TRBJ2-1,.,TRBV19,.,TGTGCCAGTAAGGGCCTCAATGAGCAGTTCTTC,CASKGLNEQFF
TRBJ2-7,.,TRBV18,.,TGTGCCAGCTCAGCTAATAGCGGCTACTACGAGCAGTACTTC,CASSANSGYYEQYF
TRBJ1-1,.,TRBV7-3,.,TGTGCCAGCAGCTTATCTGGCGGCACTGAAGCTTTCTTT,CASSLSGGTEAFF
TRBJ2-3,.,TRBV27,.,TGTGCCAGCAGGGGACGGGACACTAAGAGCGCAGATACGCAGTATTTT,CASRGRDTKSADTQYF
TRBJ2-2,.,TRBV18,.,TGTGCCAGCTCACCACGCGTTACGGGATCGAACACCGGGGAGCTGTTTTTT,CASSPRVTGSNTGELFF
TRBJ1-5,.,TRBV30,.,TGTGCCTGGAGTGGAAGGGTAGGGAATCAGCCCCAGCATTTT,CAWSGRVGNQPQHF
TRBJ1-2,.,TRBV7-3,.,TGTGCCAGCAGCCCGACAGGTCTACGGGGCTACACCTTC,CASSPTGLRGYTF
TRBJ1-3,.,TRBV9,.,TGTGCCAGCAGCGACCATCTGGTTCTCTCTGGAAACACCATATATTTT,CASSDHLVLSGNTIYF
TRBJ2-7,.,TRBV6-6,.,TGTGCCAGCAGCCGAAGCGTTTCCTACGAGCAGTACTTC,CASSRSVSYEQYF
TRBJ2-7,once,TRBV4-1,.,TGCGCCAGCAGCCACCCCGGGACAAGGGCATACGAGCAGTACTTC,CASSHPGTRAYEQYF
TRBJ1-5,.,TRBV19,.,TGTGCCAGTAGTATTCGACAGCCCAATCAGCCCCAGCATTTT,CASSIRQPNQPQHF
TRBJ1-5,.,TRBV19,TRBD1,TGTGCCAGTAAGGGGGACAGGGGGCTGGGGCCCCAGCATTTT,CASKGDRGLGPQHF
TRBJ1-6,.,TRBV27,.,TGTGCCAGCAGTTTTAGAGGGGAGGGCAATTCACCCCTCCACTTT,CASSFRGEGNSPLHF
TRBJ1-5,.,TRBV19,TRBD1,TGTGCCAGTAGCCCCCCCCAGGGGGGCAATCAGCCCCAGCATTTT,CASSPPQGGNQPQHF
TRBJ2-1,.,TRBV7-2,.,TGTGCCAGCAGCTTAGCGCAGGACGCTGAGCAGTTCTTC,CASSLAQDAEQFF
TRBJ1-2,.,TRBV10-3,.,TGTGCCATCAGTGAAGTATTAGGAGGGGTGGAGGGCTACACCTTC,CAISEVLGGVEGYTF
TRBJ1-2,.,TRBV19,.,TGTGCCAGTATGTCGCCTCAGTATTATGGCTACACCTTC,CASMSPQYYGYTF
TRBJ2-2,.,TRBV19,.,TGTGCCAGTAGTATATTTAAGACCATCACCGGGGAGCTGTTTTTT,CASSIFKTITGELFF
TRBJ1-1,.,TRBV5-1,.,TGCGCCAGCAGCACACCGGGATCCCTAGTGACTTTCTTT,CASSTPGSLVTFF
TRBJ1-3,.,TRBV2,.,TGTGCCAGCAGTGCGGGAGCTGGAAACACCATATATTTT,CASSAGAGNTIYF
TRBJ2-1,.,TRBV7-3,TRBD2,TGTGCCAGCAGCTTAACGTTTTCGGGGGCTAGCGGGGAGGCGGTGTTCTTC,CASSLTFSGASGEAVFF
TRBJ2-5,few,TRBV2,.,TGTGCCAGCAGTGGCGGCAGGGGTGAGACCCAGTACTTC,CASSGGRGETQYF
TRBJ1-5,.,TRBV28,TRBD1,TGTGCCAGCAGTAAACCAAGACAGGGGCTGAGCAATCAGCCCCAGCATTTT,CASSKPRQGLSNQPQHF
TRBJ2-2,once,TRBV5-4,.,TGTGCCAGCAGCTTGGCCCTGGGGGGGCCCACCGGGGAGCTGTTTTTT,CASSLALGGPTGELFF
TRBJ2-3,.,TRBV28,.,TGTGCCAGCACCCCTGTGGGGCTGGGCACAGATACGCAGTATTTT,CASTPVGLGTDTQYF
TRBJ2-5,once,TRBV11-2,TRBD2,TGTGCCAGCAGCTTCTCCCAAGCGGGAGTACGTGAGACCCAGTACTTC,CASSFSQAGVRETQYF
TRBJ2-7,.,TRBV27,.,TGTGCCAGCAGTCTAGGGATCGCCTACGAGCAGTACTTC,CASSLGIAYEQYF
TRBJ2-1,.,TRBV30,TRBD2,TGTGCCTGGAGTGTATTATGGACTAGCGGGCGGTACAATGAGCAGTTCTTC,CAWSVLWTSGRYNEQFF
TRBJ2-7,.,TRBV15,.,TGTGCCACCAGCATTAACGGGGGCCCCTACGAGCAGTACTTC,CATSINGGPYEQYF
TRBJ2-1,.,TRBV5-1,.,TGCGCCAGCAGCTTGGCTTTTGGGAATGAGCAGTTCTTC,CASSLAFGNEQFF
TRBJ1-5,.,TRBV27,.,TGTGCCAGCAGTTTCCTGGGGAATCAGCCCCAGCATTTT,CASSFLGNQPQHF
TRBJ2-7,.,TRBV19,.,TGTGCCAGTAGCCAGGACAGACGCTACGAGCAGTACTTC,CASSQDRRYEQYF
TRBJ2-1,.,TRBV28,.,TGTGCCAGCAGTGCAGGGACAACGAACAATGAGCAGTTCTTC,CASSAGTTNNEQFF
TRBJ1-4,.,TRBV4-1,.,TGCGCCAGCAGCCAAGAAGGACAAGTATGGGAAAAACTGTTTTTT,CASSQEGQVWEKLFF
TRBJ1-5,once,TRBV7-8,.,TGTGCCAGCAGCTTAAATTTTAATGGGGGAAATCAGCCCCAGCATTTT,CASSLNFNGGNQPQHF
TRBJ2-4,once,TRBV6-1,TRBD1,TGTGCCAGCAGTGCCGGGACAGGGGCCAACATTCAGTACTTC,CASSAGTGANIQYF
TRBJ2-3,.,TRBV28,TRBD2,TGTGCCAGCAGATGGACTAGCGGGAGGGCCTGGCCTCGCACAGATACGCAGTATTTT,CASRWTSGRAWPRTDTQYF
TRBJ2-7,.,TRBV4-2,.,TGTGCCAGCAGTCCGGTAACGGGGGAAGGAAGCGAGCAGTACTTC,CASSPVTGEGSEQYF
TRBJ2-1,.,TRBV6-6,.,TGTGCCAGCAGTTACCGGATGGGGGCGGGAGCGGGCTATCAGTTCTTC,CASSYRMGAGAGYQFF
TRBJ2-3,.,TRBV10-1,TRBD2,TGCGCCAGCGGCAGCGGGAGGGCCGCAGATACGCAGTATTTT,CASGSGRAADTQYF
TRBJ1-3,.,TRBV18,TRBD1,TGTGCCAGCTCAGCGGGACAGGGGTTTACTGGAAACACCATATATTTT,CASSAGQGFTGNTIYF
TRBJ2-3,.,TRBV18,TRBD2,TGTGCCAGCTCACCGAATCCAACTAGCGCCGCAGATACGCAGTATTTT,CASSPNPTSAADTQYF
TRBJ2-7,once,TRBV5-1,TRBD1,TGCGCCAGCAGCTTGTTGCAGGGGGCGACCTACGAGCAGTACTTC,CASSLLQGATYEQYF
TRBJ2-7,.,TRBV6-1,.,TGTGCCAGCAGTTCCCGTTACGAGCAGTACTTC,CASSSRYEQYF